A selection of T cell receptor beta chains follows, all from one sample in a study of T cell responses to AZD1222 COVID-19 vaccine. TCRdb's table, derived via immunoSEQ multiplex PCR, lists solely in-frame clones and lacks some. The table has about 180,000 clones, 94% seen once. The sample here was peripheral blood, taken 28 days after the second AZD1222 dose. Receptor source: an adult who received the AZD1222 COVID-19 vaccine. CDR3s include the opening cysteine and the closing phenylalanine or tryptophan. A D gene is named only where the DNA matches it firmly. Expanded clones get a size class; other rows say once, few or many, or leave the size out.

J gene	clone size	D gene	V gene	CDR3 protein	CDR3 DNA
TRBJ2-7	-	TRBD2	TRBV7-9	CASSSPGLAVYEQYF	TGTGCCAGCAGTTCCCCGGGACTAGCGGTATACGAGCAGTACTTC
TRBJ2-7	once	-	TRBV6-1	CASSEGKGGYEQYF	TGTGCCAGCAGTGAAGGAAAAGGGGGTTACGAGCAGTACTTC
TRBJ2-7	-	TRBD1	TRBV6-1	CASSEADDRGYEQYF	TGTGCCAGCAGTGAAGCGGACGACAGGGGATACGAGCAGTACTTC
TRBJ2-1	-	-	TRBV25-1	CASSEFTQGPGNEQFF	TGTGCCAGCAGTGAGTTTACGCAGGGGCCAGGTAATGAGCAGTTCTTC
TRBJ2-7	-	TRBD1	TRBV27	CASSSRQGKHEQYF	TGTGCCAGCAGTTCCCGACAGGGGAAGCACGAGCAGTACTTC
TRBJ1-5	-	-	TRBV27	CASSLTFAGLSSNQPQHF	TGTGCCAGCAGTTTAACGTTTGCGGGCCTATCGAGCAATCAGCCCCAGCATTTT
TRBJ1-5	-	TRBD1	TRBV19	CASGTGLNQPQHF	TGTGCCAGCGGGACAGGACTGAATCAGCCCCAGCATTTT
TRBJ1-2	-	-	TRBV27	CASNNPSQGTWGYTF	TGTGCCAGCAACAACCCCAGCCAGGGAACGTGGGGCTACACCTTC
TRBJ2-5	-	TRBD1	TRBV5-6	CASSLLDRTGAQYF	TGTGCCAGCAGCTTGTTGGACAGAACAGGGGCCCAGTACTTC
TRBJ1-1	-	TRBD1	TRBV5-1	CASSTNRGRRSTEAFF	TGCGCCAGCAGCACAAACAGGGGGCGGAGGAGCACTGAAGCTTTCTTT
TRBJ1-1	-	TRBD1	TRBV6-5	CASARTGYDRTEAFF	TGTGCCAGCGCGAGGACAGGGTACGATAGGACTGAAGCTTTCTTT
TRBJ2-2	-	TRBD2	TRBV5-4	CASSYRLARNTGELFF	TGTGCCAGCAGCTACCGACTAGCGCGGAACACCGGGGAGCTGTTTTTT
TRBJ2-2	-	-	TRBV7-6	CASSSAYEWRGPNTGELFF	TGTGCCAGCAGCTCAGCCTATGAGTGGCGGGGGCCTAACACCGGGGAGCTGTTTTTT
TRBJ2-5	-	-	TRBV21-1	CASSPPKRGASHDKETQYF	TGTGCCAGCAGCCCTCCAAAGCGGGGGGCGAGTCACGACAAAGAGACCCAGTACTTC
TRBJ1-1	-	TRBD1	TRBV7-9	CASSPSTTRTGPLTEAFF	TGTGCCAGCAGCCCGAGCACAACGCGGACAGGTCCCCTCACTGAAGCTTTCTTT
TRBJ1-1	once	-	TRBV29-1	CSAENTEAFF	TGCAGCGCTGAGAACACTGAAGCTTTCTTT
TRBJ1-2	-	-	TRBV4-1	CASSQVGENNYGYTF	TGCGCCAGCAGCCAAGTGGGTGAAAATAACTATGGCTACACCTTC
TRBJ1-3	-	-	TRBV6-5	CASSPDRHSGNTIYF	TGTGCCAGCAGTCCCGACAGGCACTCTGGAAACACCATATATTTT
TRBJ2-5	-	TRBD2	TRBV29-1	CSVLGGGNSETQYF	TGCAGCGTTCTTGGCGGGGGGAATTCAGAGACCCAGTACTTC
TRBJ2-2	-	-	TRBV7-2	CASSPAGSGELFF	TGTGCCAGCAGCCCGGCAGGCTCCGGGGAGCTGTTTTTT
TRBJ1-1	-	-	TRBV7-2	CASSLIGGDTEAFF	TGTGCCAGCAGCTTAATAGGAGGGGACACTGAAGCTTTCTTT
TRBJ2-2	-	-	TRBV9	CASSGGLNTGELFF	TGTGCCAGCAGCGGGGGGCTGAACACCGGGGAGCTGTTTTTT
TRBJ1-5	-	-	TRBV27	CASSLSGNQPQHF	TGTGCCAGCAGTTTATCGGGGAATCAGCCCCAGCATTTT
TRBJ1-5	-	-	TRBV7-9	CASSTDGNQPQHF	TGTGCCAGCAGCACGGACGGCAATCAGCCCCAGCATTTT
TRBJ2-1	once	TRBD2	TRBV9	CASSVSTIAGGPIDEQFF	TGTGCCAGCAGCGTATCGACGATAGCGGGGGGGCCCATAGATGAGCAGTTCTTC
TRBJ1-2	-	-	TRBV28	CASSLGLVYGYTF	TGTGCCAGCAGTTTAGGCCTCGTATATGGCTACACCTTC
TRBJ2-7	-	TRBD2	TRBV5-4	CASSLGAGPSYEQYF	TGTGCCAGCAGCTTGGGAGCGGGACCCTCCTACGAGCAGTACTTC
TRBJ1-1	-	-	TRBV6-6	CASSYSMSGKNTEAFF	TGTGCCAGCAGTTACTCGATGTCTGGGAAGAACACTGAAGCTTTCTTT
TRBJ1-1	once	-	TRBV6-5	CASSYSSGGGNTEAFF	TGTGCCAGCAGTTACTCGAGTGGGGGGGGGAACACTGAAGCTTTCTTT
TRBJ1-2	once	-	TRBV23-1	CATTKSQSRQDYGYTF	TGCGCCACCACTAAATCTCAGAGCAGACAGGACTATGGCTACACCTTC
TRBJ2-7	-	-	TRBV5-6	CASSLGQFYEQYF	TGTGCCAGCAGCTTAGGCCAGTTCTACGAGCAGTACTTC
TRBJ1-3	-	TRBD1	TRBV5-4	CASSLDPRGRGGNTIYF	TGTGCCAGCAGCCTGGACCCCAGGGGGCGAGGTGGAAACACCATATATTTT
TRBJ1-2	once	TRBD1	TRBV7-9	CASSSNRGGYGYTF	TGTGCCAGCAGCTCGAACAGGGGGGGCTATGGCTACACCTTC
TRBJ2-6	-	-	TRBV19	CASSPSFTGANVLTF	TGTGCCAGTAGTCCTAGCTTCACTGGGGCCAACGTCCTGACTTTC
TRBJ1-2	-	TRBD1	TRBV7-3	CASSSPGGGYGYTF	TGTGCCAGCAGCTCGCCAGGGGGTGGATATGGCTACACCTTC
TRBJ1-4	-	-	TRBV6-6	CASSYGETNEKLFF	TGTGCCAGCAGTTACGGGGAAACTAATGAAAAACTGTTTTTT
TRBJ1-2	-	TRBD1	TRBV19	CASSRAGTGPSNYGYTF	TGTGCCAGTAGTAGGGCCGGGACAGGGCCTTCTAACTATGGCTACACCTTC
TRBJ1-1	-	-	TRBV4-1	CASSQRPGGATWAFF	TGCGCCAGCAGCCAACGGCCCGGGGGGGCCACCTGGGCTTTCTTT
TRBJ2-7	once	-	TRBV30	CACHAGLLQDEQYF	TGTGCCTGCCACGCCGGGCTTCTCCAGGACGAGCAGTACTTC
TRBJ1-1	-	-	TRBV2	CASSQKQSVNTEAFF	TGTGCCAGCAGTCAAAAACAGAGTGTGAACACTGAAGCTTTCTTT
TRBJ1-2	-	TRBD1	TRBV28	CASSEPQGQGLFYGYTF	TGTGCCAGCAGCGAGCCACAGGGACAGGGGTTGTTCTATGGCTACACCTTC
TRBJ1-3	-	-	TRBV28	CASSLLRNTIYF	TGTGCCAGCAGTTTACTGAGAAACACCATATATTTT
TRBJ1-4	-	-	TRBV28	CASRRWTATNEKLFF	TGTGCCAGCAGAAGATGGACAGCAACTAATGAAAAACTGTTTTTT
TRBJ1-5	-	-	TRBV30	CAWSVLSGQPQHF	TGTGCCTGGAGTGTCTTGTCAGGTCAGCCCCAGCATTTT
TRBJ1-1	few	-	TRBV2	CASTGESGGGTEAFF	TGTGCCAGCACCGGTGAATCGGGAGGAGGCACTGAAGCTTTCTTT
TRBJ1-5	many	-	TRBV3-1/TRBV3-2	CASSQEYREGNQPQHF	TGTGCCAGCAGCCAAGAGTACAGGGAAGGCAATCAGCCCCAGCATTTT
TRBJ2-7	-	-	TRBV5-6	CASSLVADLRINYEQYF	TGTGCCAGCAGCTTGGTGGCGGACCTAAGGATAAACTACGAGCAGTACTTC
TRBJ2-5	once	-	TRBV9	CASSVGYTSQETQYF	TGTGCCAGCAGCGTAGGATATACTTCCCAAGAGACCCAGTACTTC
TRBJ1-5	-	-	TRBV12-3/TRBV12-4	CASSTPGAQPQHF	TGTGCCAGCAGTACACCGGGCGCTCAGCCCCAGCATTTT
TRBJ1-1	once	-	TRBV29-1	CSASQGQNTEAFF	TGCAGCGCGTCTCAGGGACAGAACACTGAAGCTTTCTTT
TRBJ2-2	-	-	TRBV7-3	CASSPSGGRSANTGELFF	TGTGCCAGCAGTCCTAGTGGGGGAAGGAGCGCGAACACCGGGGAGCTGTTTTTT
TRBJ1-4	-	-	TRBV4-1	CASSQDLSEKLFF	TGCGCCAGCAGCCAAGATTTGAGTGAAAAACTGTTTTTT
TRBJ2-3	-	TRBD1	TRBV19	CASSGTGGRTDTQYF	TGTGCCAGTAGCGGGACAGGGGGCCGCACAGATACGCAGTATTTT
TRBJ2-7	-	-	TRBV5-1	CANIRDRENYEQYF	TGCGCCAATATCCGGGACCGAGAAAACTACGAGCAGTACTTC
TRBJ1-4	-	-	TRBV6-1	CASSESGGVGNEKLFF	TGTGCCAGCAGTGAATCCGGGGGGGTCGGGAATGAAAAACTGTTTTTT